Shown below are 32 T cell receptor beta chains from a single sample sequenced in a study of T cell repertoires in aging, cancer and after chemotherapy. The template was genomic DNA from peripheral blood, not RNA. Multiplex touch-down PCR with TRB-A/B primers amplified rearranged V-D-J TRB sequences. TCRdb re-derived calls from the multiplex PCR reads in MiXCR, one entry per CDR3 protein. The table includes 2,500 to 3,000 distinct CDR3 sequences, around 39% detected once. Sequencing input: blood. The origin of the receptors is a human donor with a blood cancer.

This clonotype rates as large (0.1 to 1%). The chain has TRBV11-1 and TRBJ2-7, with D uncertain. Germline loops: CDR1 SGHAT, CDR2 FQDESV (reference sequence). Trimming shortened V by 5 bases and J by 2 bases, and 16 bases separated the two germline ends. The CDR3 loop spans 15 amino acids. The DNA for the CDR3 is TGTGCCAGCAGCAAAAGGGAAGCCACAGCCTACGAGCAGTACTTC. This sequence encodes CASSKREATAYEQYF. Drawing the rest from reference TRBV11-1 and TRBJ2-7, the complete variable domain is EAEVAQSPRYKITEKSQAVAFWCDPISGHATLYWYRQILGQGPELLVQFQDESVVDDSQLPKDRFSAERLKGVDSTLKIQPAELGDSAMYLCASSKREATAYEQYFGPGTRLTVT.

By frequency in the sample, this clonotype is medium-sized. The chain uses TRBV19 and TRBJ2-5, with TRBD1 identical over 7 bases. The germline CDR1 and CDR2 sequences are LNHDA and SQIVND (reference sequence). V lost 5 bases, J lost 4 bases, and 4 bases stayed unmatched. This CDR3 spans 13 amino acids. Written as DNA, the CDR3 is TGTGCCAGTAGTCGAGACAGGGCAGAGACCCAGTACTTC. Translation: CASSRDRAETQYF.

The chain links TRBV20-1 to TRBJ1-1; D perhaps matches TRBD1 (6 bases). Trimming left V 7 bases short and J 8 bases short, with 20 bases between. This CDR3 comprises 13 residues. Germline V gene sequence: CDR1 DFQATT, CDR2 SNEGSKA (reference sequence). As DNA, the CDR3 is TGCAGTGAGTTCGGCCGTACAAGGGGGGAAGCTTTCTTT. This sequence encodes CSEFGRTRGEAFF.

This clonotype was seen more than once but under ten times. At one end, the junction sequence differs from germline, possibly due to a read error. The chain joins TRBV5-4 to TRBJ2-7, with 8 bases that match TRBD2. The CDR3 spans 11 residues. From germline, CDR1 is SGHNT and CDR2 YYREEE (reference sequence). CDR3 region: CASHHGREVHF. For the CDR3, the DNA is TGTGCCAGCCATCACGGGCGGGAGGTTCACTTC.

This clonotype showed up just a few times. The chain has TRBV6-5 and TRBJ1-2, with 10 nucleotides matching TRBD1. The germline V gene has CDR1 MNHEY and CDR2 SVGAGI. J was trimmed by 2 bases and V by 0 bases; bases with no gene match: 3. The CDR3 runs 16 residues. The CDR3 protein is CASSYSRTGGNYGYTF. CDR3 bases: TGTGCCAGCAGTTACTCGAGGACAGGGGGGAACTATGGCTACACCTTC.

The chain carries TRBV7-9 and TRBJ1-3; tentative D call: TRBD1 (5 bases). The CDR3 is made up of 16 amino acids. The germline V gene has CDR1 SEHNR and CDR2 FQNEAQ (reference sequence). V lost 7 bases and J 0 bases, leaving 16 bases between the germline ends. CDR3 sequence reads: CASNLDSYGSGNTIYF. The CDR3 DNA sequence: TGTGCCAGCAACCTAGACAGTTACGGCTCTGGAAACACCATATATTTT.

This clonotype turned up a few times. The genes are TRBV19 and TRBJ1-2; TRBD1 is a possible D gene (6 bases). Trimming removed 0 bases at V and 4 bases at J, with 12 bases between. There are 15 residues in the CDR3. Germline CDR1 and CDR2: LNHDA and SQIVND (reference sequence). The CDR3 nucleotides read TGTGCCAGTAGTATAGATCGAACAGGGTTCTATGGCTACACCTTC. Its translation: CASSIDRTGFYGYTF.

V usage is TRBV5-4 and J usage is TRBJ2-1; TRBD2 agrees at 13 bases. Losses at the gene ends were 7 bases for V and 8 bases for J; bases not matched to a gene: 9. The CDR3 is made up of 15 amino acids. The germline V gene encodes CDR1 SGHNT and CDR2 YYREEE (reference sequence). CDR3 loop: CASSPRTSGSYEQFF. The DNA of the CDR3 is TGTGCCAGCTCACCGAGGACTAGCGGGAGTTATGAGCAGTTCTTC.

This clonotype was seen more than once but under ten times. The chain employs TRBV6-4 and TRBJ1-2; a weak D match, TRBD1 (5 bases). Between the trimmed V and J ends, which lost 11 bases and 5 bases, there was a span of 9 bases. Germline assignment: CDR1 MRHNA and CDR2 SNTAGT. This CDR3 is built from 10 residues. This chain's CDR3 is CAEGQYGYTF. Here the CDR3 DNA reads TGTGCCGAGGGGCAGTATGGCTACACCTTC.

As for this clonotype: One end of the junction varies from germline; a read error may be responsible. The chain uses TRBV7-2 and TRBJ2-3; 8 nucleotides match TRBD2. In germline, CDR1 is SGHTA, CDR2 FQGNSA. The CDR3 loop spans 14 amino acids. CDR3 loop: CASSVASGSDTQYF. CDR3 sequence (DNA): TGTGCCAGCAGCGTAGCTAGCGGGTCAGATACGCAGTATTTT.

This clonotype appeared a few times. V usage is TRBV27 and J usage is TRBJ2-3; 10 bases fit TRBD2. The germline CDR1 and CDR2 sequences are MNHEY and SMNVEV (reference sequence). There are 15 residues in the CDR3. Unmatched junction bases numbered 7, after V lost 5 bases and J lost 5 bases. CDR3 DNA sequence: TGTGCCAGCAGTCCTAGACTAGCGGGCGTAGATACGCAGTATTTT. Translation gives CASSPRLAGVDTQYF.

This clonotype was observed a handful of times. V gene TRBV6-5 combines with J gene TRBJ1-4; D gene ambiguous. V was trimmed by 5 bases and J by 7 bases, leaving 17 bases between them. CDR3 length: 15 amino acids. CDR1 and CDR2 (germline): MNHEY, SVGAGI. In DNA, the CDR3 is TGTGCCAGCAGTGAAGGGAGTTCGGGCGGTGAAAAACTGTTTTTT. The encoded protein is CASSEGSSGGEKLFF.

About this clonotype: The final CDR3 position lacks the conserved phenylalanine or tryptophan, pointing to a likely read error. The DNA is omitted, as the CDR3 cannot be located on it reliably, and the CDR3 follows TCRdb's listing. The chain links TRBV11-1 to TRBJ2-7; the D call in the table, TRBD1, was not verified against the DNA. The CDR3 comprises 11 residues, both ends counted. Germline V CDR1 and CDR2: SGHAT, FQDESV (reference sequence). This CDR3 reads CASSDYTGTET.

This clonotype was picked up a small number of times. CDR3 bases: TGTGCCAGCAGTGACACAGGGAGGCAGTATTTT. It codes for CASSDTGRQYF. J is TRBJ2-3 and V is TRBV6-1; a weak D match, TRBD1 (6 bases). The CDR3 is 11 amino acids. Trimming cost V 3 bases and J 11 bases, with 9 bases left between them. Germline V lookup: CDR1 MNHNS, CDR2 SASEGT.

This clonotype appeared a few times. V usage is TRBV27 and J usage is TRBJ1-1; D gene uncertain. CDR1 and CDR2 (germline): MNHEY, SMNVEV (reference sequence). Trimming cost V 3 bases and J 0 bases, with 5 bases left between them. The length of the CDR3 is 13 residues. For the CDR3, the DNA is TGTGCCAGCAGTTTTATCCTGAACACTGAAGCTTTCTTT. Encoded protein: CASSFILNTEAFF.

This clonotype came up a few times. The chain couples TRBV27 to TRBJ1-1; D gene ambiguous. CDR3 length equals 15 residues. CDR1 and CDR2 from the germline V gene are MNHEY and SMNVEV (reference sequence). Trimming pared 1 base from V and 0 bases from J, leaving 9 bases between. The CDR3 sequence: CASSLWASMNTEAFF. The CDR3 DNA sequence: TGTGCCAGCAGTTTATGGGCCAGCATGAACACTGAAGCTTTCTTT.

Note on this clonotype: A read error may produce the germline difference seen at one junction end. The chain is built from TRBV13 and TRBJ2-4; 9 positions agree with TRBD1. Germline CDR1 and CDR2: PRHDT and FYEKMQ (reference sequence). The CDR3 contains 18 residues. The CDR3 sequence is CASSPSGQGLQAKNIQYF. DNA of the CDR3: TGCGCCAGCAGCCCGAGCGGACAGGGGCTCCAGGCCAAAAACATTCAGTACTTC.

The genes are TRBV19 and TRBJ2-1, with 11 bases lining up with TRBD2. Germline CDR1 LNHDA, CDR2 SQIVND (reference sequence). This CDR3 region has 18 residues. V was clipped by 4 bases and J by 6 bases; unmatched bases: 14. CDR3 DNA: TGTGCCAGTAGTACCTATTACATTAGCGGGAGGGCCGGCAATGAGCAGTTCTTC. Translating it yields CASSTYYISGRAGNEQFF.

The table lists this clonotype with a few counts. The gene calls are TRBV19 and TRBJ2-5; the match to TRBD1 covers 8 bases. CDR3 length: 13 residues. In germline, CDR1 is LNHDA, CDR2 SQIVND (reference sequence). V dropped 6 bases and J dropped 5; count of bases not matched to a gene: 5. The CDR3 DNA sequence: TGTGCCAGTAGAAGGACAGGGATGGAGACCCAGTACTTC. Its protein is CASRRTGMETQYF.

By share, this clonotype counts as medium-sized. The CDR3 here is CAWGPRDRMGQPQHF. DNA for the CDR3: TGTGCCTGGGGCCCCCGGGACAGGATGGGTCAGCCCCAGCATTTT. The chain has TRBV30 and TRBJ1-5, with 8 bases matching TRBD1. Germline CDR1 is GTSNPN and CDR2 is SVGIG (reference sequence). This CDR3 is 15 amino acids long. With V trimmed by 5 bases and J by 6 bases, 12 bases remained unmatched.

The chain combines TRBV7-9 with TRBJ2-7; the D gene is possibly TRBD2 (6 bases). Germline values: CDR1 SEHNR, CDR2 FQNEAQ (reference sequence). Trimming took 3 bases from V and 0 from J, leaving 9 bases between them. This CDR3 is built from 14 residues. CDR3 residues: CASSLRLDSYEQYF. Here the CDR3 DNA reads TGTGCCAGCAGCTTGAGACTAGACTCCTACGAGCAGTACTTC. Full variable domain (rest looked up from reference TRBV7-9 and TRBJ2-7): DTGVSQNPRHKITKRGQNVTFRCDPISEHNRLYWYRQTLGQGPEFLTYFQNEAQLEKSRLLSDRFSAERPKGSFSTLEIQRTEQGDSAMYLCASSLRLDSYEQYFGPGTRLTVT.

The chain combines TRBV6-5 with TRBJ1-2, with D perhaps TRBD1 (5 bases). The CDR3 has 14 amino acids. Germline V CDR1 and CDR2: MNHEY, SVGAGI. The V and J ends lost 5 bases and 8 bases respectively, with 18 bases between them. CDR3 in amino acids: CASSEARETGGYTF. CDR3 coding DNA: TGTGCCAGCAGTGAAGCGAGGGAAACAGGAGGCTACACCTTC.

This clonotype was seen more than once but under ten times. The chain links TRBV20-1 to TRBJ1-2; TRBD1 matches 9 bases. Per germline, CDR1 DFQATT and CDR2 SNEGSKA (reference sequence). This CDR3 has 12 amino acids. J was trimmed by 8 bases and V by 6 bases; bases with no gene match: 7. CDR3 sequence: CSATQGARGYTF. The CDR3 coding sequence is TGCAGTGCCACACAGGGGGCGCGGGGCTACACCTTC.

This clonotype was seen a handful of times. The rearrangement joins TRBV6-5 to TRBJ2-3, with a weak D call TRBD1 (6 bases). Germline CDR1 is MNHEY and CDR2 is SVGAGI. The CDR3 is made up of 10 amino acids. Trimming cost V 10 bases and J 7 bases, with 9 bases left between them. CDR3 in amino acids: CATGQYTQYF. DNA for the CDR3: TGTGCCACCGGACAGTATACGCAGTATTTT.

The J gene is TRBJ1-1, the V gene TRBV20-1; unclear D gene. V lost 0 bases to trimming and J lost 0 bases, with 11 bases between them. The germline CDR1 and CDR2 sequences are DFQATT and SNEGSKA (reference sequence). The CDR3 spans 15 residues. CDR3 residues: CSARDPWLMNTEAFF. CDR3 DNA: TGCAGTGCTAGAGATCCGTGGCTGATGAACACTGAAGCTTTCTTT.

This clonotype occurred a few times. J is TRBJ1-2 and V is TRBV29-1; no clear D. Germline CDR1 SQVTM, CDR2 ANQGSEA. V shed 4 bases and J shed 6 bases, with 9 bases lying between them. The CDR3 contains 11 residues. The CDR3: CSVVAGNGYTF. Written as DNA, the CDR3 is TGCAGCGTTGTAGCCGGGAATGGCTACACCTTC.

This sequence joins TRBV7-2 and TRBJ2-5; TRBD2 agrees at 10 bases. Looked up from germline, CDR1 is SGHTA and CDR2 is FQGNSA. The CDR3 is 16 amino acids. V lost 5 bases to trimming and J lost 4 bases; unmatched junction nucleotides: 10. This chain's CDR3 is CASSTQSSGGGETQYF. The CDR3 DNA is TGTGCCAGCAGCACACAATCTAGCGGGGGAGGAGAGACCCAGTACTTC.

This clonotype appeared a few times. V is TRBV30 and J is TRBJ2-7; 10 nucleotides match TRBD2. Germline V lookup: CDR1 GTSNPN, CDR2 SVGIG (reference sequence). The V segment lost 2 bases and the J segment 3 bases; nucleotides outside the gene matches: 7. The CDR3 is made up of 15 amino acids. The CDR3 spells CAWSPLAGVSYEQYF. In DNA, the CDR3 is TGTGCCTGGAGTCCTCTAGCGGGAGTAAGCTACGAGCAGTACTTC. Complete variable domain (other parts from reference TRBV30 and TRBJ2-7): SQTIHQWPATLVQPVGSPLSLECTVEGTSNPNLYWYRQAAGRGLQLLFYSVGIGQISSEVPQNLSASRPQDRQFILSSKKLLLSDSGFYLCAWSPLAGVSYEQYFGPGTRLTVT.

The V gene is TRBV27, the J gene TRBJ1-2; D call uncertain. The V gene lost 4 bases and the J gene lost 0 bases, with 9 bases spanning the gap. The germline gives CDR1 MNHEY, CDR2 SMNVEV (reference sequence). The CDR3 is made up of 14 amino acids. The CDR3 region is CASSSPGTNYGYTF. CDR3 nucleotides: TGTGCCAGCAGTTCCCCGGGGACTAACTATGGCTACACCTTC.

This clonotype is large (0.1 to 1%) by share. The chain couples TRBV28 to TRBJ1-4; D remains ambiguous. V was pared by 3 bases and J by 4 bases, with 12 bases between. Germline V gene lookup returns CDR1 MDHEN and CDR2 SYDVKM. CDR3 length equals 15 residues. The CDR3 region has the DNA TGTGCCAGCAGTTTGAGCGCAGAAGTTAATGAAAAACTGTTTTTT. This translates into CASSLSAEVNEKLFF.

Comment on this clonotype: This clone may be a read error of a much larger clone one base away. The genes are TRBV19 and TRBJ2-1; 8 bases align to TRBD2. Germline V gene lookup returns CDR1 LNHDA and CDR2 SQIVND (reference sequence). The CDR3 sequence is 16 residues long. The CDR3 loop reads CASSNSGSLSYNKQFF. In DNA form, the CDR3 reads TGTGCCAGTAGTAACAGCGGGAGTTTGTCCTACAATAAGCAGTTCTTC.

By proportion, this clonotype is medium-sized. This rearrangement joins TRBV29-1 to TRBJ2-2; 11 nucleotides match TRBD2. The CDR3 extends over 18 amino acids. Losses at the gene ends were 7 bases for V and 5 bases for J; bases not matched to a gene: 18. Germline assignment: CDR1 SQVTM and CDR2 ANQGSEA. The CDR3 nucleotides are TGCAGCGCGACCGCCCTGGGTAGCGGGAGGGTTAAAACCGGGGAGCTGTTTTTT. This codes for CSATALGSGRVKTGELFF.